A selection of T cell receptor beta chains follows, all from one sample in a study of HIV-infected children after antiretroviral therapy interruption. TCRdb processed the 3' RACE reads anew with MiXCR; each CDR3 protein has one entry. The sample holds approximately 89,000 distinct CDR3 sequences, about 6.3% seen once. This specimen consisted of CD45RA+ CD4+ T cells from PBMCs, pooled from several time points, obtained from a donor given antiretroviral therapy, either interrupted or continuous. The receptors were sampled from a pool of human donors with HIV. Both conserved end residues are trimmed from each CDR3. A D gene is named only where the DNA matches it firmly.

D | J | V | CDR3
NA | TRBJ2-7 | TRBV5-1 | ASSSTTGSYEQY
NA | TRBJ2-3 | TRBV18 | ASSPRPGPDTQY
NA | TRBJ1-1 | TRBV6-6 | ATREQGGTEAF
NA | TRBJ1-1 | TRBV12-3/TRBV12-4 | ASRWDTGDTEAF
TRBD1 | TRBJ1-4 | TRBV4-2 | ASSQPAGGAVPEKLF
NA | TRBJ1-5 | TRBV12-3/TRBV12-4 | ASTRGSEQPQH
NA | TRBJ1-4 | TRBV4-1 | ASSQALTGLTTNEKLF
NA | TRBJ1-3 | TRBV6-5 | ASSTGSGVGNTIY
NA | TRBJ1-2 | TRBV12-3/TRBV12-4 | ASGLTPGPGYT
NA | TRBJ2-1 | TRBV24-1 | ATSEPTRTYNEQF
TRBD2 | TRBJ2-7 | TRBV11-2 | ASSYSGTSYEQY